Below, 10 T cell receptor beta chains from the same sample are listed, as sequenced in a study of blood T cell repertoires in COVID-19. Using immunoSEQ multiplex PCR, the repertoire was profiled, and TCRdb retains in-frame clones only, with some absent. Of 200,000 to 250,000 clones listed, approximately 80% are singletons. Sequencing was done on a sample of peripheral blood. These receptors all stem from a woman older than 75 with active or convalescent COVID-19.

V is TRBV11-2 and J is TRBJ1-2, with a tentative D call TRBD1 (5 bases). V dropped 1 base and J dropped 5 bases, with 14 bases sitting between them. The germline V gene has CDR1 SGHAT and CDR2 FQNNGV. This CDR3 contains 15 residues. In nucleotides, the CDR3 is TGTGCCAGCAGCTTAGGCCAGGGTCCCCTTTATGGCTACACCTTC. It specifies CASSLGQGPLYGYTF.

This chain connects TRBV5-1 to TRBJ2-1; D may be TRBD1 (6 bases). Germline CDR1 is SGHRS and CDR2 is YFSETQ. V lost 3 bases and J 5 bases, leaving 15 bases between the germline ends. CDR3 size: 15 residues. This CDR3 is CASSSQGYLDNEQFF. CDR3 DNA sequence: TGCGCCAGCAGCTCGCAGGGGTATCTCGACAATGAGCAGTTCTTC.

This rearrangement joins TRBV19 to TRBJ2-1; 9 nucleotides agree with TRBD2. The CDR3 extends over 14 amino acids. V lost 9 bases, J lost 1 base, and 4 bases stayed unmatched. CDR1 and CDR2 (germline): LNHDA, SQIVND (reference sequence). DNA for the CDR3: TGTGCCAGCAGAAGCGGGGGGTCCTACAATGAGCAGTTCTTC. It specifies CASRSGGSYNEQFF.

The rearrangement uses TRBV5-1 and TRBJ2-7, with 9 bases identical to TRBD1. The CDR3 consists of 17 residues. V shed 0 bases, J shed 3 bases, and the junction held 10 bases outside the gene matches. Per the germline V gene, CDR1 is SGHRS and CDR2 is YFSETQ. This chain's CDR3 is CASSLDFTGGSGYEQYF. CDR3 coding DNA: TGCGCCAGCAGCTTGGACTTTACAGGGGGCTCCGGCTACGAGCAGTACTTC.

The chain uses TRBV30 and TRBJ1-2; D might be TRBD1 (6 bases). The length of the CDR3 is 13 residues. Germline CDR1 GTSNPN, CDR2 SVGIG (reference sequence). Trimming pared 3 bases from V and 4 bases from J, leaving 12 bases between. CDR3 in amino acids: CAWRFGQSYGYTF. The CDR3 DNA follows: TGTGCCTGGAGATTCGGACAGAGCTATGGCTACACCTTC.

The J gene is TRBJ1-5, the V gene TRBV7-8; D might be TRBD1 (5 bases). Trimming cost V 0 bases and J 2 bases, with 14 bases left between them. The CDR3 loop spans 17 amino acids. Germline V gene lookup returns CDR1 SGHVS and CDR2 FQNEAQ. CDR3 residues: CASSLATVTLGNQPQHF. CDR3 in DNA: TGTGCCAGCAGCTTAGCGACAGTCACGTTAGGCAATCAGCCCCAGCATTTT.

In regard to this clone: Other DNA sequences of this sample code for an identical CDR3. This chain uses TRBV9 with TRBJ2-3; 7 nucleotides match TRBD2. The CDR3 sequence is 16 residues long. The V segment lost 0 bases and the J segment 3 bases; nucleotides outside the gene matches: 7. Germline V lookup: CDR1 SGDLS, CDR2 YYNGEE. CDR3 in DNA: TGTGCCAGCAGCGTAGGATGGCGGGGAGGGACAGATACGCAGTATTTT. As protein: CASSVGWRGGTDTQYF.

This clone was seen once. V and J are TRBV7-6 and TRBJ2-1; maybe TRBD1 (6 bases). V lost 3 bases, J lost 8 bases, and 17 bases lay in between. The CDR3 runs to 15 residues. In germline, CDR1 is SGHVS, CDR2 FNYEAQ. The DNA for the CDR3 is TGTGCCAGCAGCTTTAACAGGGCGGCATACGATGAGCAGTTCTTC. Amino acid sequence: CASSFNRAAYDEQFF.

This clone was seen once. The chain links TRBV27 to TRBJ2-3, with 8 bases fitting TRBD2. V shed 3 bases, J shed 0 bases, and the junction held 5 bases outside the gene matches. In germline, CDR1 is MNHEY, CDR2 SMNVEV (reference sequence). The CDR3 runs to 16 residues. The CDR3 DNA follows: TGTGCCAGCAGTTTCGGGACTAGGACTAGCACAGATACGCAGTATTTT. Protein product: CASSFGTRTSTDTQYF.

For the CDR3, the DNA is TGCAGCGTCTATGAGACAGGGGGCTCTGAAAAACTGTTTTTT. It yields the protein CSVYETGGSEKLFF. The rearrangement uses TRBV29-1 and TRBJ1-4, with 10 bases aligning to TRBD1. In germline, CDR1 is SQVTM, CDR2 ANQGSEA. Trimming took 6 bases from V and 7 from J; bases not matched to a gene: 8. The CDR3 loop spans 14 amino acids.